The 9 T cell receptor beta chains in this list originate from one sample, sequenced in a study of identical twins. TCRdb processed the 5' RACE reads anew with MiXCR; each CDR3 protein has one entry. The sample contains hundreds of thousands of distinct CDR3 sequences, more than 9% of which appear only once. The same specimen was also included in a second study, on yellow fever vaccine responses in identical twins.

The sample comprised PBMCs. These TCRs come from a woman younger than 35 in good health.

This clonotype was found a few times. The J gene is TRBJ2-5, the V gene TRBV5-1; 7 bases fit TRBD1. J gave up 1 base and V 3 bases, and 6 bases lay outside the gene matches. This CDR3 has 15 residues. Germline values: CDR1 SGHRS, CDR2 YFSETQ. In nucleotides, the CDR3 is TGCGCCAGCAGCTCCTGGGACAGCACCCAAGAGACCCAGTACTTC. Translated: CASSSWDSTQETQYF.

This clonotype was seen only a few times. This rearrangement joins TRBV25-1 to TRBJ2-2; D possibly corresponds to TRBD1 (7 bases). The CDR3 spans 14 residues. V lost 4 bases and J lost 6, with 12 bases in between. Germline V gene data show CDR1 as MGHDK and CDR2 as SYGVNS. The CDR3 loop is CASSVQGEAGELFF. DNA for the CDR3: TGTGCCAGCAGTGTTCAGGGGGAGGCCGGGGAGCTGTTTTTT.

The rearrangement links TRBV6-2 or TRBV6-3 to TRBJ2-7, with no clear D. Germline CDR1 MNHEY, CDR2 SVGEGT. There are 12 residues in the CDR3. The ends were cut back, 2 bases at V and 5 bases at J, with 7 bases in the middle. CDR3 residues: CASSYHIDEQYF. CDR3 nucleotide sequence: TGTGCCAGCAGTTACCATATCGACGAGCAGTACTTC.

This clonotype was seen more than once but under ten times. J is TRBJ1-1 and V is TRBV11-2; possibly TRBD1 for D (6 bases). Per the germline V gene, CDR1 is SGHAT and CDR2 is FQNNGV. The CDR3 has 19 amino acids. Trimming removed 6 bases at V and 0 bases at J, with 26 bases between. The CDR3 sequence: CASSKLGEATGEMNTEAFF. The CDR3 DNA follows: TGTGCCAGCAGTAAGCTTGGGGAAGCGACAGGCGAAATGAACACTGAAGCTTTCTTT.

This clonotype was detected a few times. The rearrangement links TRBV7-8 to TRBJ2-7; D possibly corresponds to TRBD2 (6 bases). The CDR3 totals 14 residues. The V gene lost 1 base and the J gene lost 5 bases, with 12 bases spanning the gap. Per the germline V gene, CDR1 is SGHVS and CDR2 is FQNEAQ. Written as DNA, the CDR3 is TGTGCCAGCAGCTTAGTTGGGGGGTGGGACGAGCAGTACGTC. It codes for CASSLVGGWDEQYV.

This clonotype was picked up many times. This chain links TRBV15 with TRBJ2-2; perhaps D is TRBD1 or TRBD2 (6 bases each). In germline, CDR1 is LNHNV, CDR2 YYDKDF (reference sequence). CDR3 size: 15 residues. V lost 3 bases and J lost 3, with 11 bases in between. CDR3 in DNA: TGTGCCACCAGCAGCGGGGGCCAAGACACCGGGGAGCTGTTTTTT. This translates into CATSSGGQDTGELFF.

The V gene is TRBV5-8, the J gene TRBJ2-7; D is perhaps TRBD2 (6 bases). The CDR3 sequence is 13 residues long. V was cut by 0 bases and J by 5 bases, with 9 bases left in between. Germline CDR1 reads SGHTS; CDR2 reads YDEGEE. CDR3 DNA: TGTGCCAGCAGCTTGGTGTGGAGGGACGAGCAGTACGTC. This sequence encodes CASSLVWRDEQYV.

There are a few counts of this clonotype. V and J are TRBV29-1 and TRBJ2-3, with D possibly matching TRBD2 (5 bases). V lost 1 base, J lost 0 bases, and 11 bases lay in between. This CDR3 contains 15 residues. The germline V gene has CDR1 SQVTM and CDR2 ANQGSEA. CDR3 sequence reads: CSVEGLAASTDTQYF. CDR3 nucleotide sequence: TGCAGCGTTGAAGGGCTAGCAGCTAGCACAGATACGCAGTATTTT.

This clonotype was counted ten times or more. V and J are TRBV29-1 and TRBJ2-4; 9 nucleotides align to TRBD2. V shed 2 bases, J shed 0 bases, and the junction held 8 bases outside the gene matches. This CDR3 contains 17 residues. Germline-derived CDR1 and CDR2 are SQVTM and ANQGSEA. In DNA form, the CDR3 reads TGCAGCGTTGAATCCCGACTAGCGGACCTAGCCAAAAACATTCAGTACTTC. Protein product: CSVESRLADLAKNIQYF.